Listed below are T cell receptor beta chains from one sample, sequenced in a study of blood T cells in healthy people across ages. A single record per CDR3 protein comes from TCRdb applying MiXCR to the 5' RACE reads. The sample has 1.5 million to 2 million distinct CDR3 sequences, 28% seen once. Sequencing input: blood. These receptors originate from a woman in her thirties in good health. CDR3s include the opening cysteine and the closing phenylalanine or tryptophan. Fields, in order: CDR3 DNA, CDR3 protein, J gene, clone size, D gene, V gene. A D gene is named only where the DNA matches it firmly. A clone size is listed for some rows: how often the clone was seen (once, few, many), or a class if it is expanded.

CDR3 DNA: TGTGCCAGCAGCAGCGTGCGAGGGGGCTGGACTGAAGCTTTCTTT; CDR3 protein: CASSSVRGGWTEAFF; J gene: TRBJ1-1; clone size: few; D gene: TRBD1; V gene: TRBV11-2
CDR3 DNA: TGTGCCAGCAGCTTAACAGGGGGGATGGGCTCCTACAATGAGCAGTTCTTC; CDR3 protein: CASSLTGGMGSYNEQFF; J gene: TRBJ2-1; clone size: few; D gene: TRBD1; V gene: TRBV11-2
CDR3 DNA: TGTGCCAGCAGCTTAGAAACCTACGAGCAGTACTTC; CDR3 protein: CASSLETYEQYF; J gene: TRBJ2-7; clone size: many; D gene: .; V gene: TRBV7-9
CDR3 DNA: TGTGCCAGCAGCCCTATGGGACAGGGTACCGAGCAGTACTTC; CDR3 protein: CASSPMGQGTEQYF; J gene: TRBJ2-7; clone size: few; D gene: TRBD1; V gene: TRBV12-3/TRBV12-4
CDR3 DNA: TGTGCCTCTCAGGGGGTATCAGATACGCAGTATTTT; CDR3 protein: CASQGVSDTQYF; J gene: TRBJ2-3; clone size: once; D gene: TRBD1; V gene: TRBV10-3
CDR3 DNA: TGTGCCAGCAGCTTAGGCAACGTAGAAAACATTCAGTACTTC; CDR3 protein: CASSLGNVENIQYF; J gene: TRBJ2-4; clone size: .; D gene: .; V gene: TRBV11-2
CDR3 DNA: TGTGCCGGTCGACAGGGTTTTGATGACACTGAAGCTTTCTTT; CDR3 protein: CAGRQGFDDTEAFF; J gene: TRBJ1-1; clone size: .; D gene: TRBD1; V gene: TRBV28
CDR3 DNA: TGTGCCACCAGTGATTTTGGGGTGAACGAGCAGTACTTC; CDR3 protein: CATSDFGVNEQYF; J gene: TRBJ2-7; clone size: .; D gene: .; V gene: TRBV24-1
CDR3 DNA: TGTACCAGCAGCTTGGGTAGTAACACTGAAGCTTTCTTT; CDR3 protein: CTSSLGSNTEAFF; J gene: TRBJ1-1; clone size: .; D gene: .; V gene: TRBV7-3
CDR3 DNA: TGCGCCAGCAGCCAAGATAGGGGGGGGACAGGGGAATACTATGGCTACACCTTC; CDR3 protein: CASSQDRGGTGEYYGYTF; J gene: TRBJ1-2; clone size: many; D gene: TRBD1; V gene: TRBV4-1
CDR3 DNA: TGTTCCAGCAGCTTAGGCAGGGCCCTCGGGAACGAGCAGTACTTC; CDR3 protein: CSSSLGRALGNEQYF; J gene: TRBJ2-7; clone size: .; D gene: .; V gene: TRBV7-9
CDR3 DNA: TGCGCCAGCAGCTTGGGCGGGGTCCCCAATGAGCAGTTCTTC; CDR3 protein: CASSLGGVPNEQFF; J gene: TRBJ2-1; clone size: few; D gene: .; V gene: TRBV5-1
CDR3 DNA: TGCGCCAGCAGCTTGGGACAGTCGAGCCGGGGCACTGAAGCTTTCTTT; CDR3 protein: CASSLGQSSRGTEAFF; J gene: TRBJ1-1; clone size: .; D gene: .; V gene: TRBV5-1
CDR3 DNA: TGCAGTGCCATAGCGGGAGGTAGCTCCTACAATGAGCAGTTCTTC; CDR3 protein: CSAIAGGSSYNEQFF; J gene: TRBJ2-1; clone size: once; D gene: TRBD2; V gene: TRBV20-1
CDR3 DNA: TGTGCCAGCAGCTTAAGCAGCGCTGGGGCCAACGTCCTGACTTTC; CDR3 protein: CASSLSSAGANVLTF; J gene: TRBJ2-6; clone size: many; D gene: .; V gene: TRBV7-9
CDR3 DNA: TGTGCCAGCAGCGCCGGGACAGGGAGGGTGCACGAGCAGTACTTC; CDR3 protein: CASSAGTGRVHEQYF; J gene: TRBJ2-7; clone size: few; D gene: TRBD1; V gene: TRBV5-5
CDR3 DNA: TGTGCCAGCAGCCCGGACCCCGGGGGGGACATTCAGTACTTC; CDR3 protein: CASSPDPGGDIQYF; J gene: TRBJ2-4; clone size: .; D gene: TRBD2; V gene: TRBV11-2
CDR3 DNA: TGTGCCAGCAGCCCCTCTAGGAACTCCAAGCAGTACTTC; CDR3 protein: CASSPSRNSKQYF; J gene: TRBJ2-7; clone size: few; D gene: .; V gene: TRBV7-2
CDR3 DNA: TGCGCCAGCAGCTTGGGAGGACCAAAGAACACTGAAGCTTTCTTT; CDR3 protein: CASSLGGPKNTEAFF; J gene: TRBJ1-1; clone size: .; D gene: .; V gene: TRBV5-1
CDR3 DNA: TGCAGCGTTGCGGTGGGAAGCCAAGAGACCCAGTACTTC; CDR3 protein: CSVAVGSQETQYF; J gene: TRBJ2-5; clone size: many; D gene: .; V gene: TRBV29-1
CDR3 DNA: TGTGCCAGCAGTTTTATCGGATCCTACAATGAGCAGTTCTTC; CDR3 protein: CASSFIGSYNEQFF; J gene: TRBJ2-1; clone size: .; D gene: .; V gene: TRBV12-3/TRBV12-4
CDR3 DNA: TGTGCCAGCAGTGTACCTCAAACAGGGAATGAGCAGTTCTTC; CDR3 protein: CASSVPQTGNEQFF; J gene: TRBJ2-1; clone size: .; D gene: .; V gene: TRBV6-1
CDR3 DNA: TGCAGTGCTAGAGATAAGGGAGTGGTGGGTGAAAAACTGTTTTTT; CDR3 protein: CSARDKGVVGEKLFF; J gene: TRBJ1-4; clone size: .; D gene: .; V gene: TRBV20-1
CDR3 DNA: TGTGCCAGCAGTTTAGCAGGGCGGGAGCGGAGTGAGCAGTTCTTC; CDR3 protein: CASSLAGRERSEQFF; J gene: TRBJ2-1; clone size: few; D gene: TRBD2; V gene: TRBV12-3/TRBV12-4
CDR3 DNA: TGCAGCGTTGACTCAGGGGCGAGAAGCACAGATACGCAGTATTTT; CDR3 protein: CSVDSGARSTDTQYF; J gene: TRBJ2-3; clone size: many; D gene: .; V gene: TRBV29-1
CDR3 DNA: TGCGCCAGCAGCCCCCGGCCCGCTCTAACCGCCTCCTACGAGCAGTACTTC; CDR3 protein: CASSPRPALTASYEQYF; J gene: TRBJ2-7; clone size: .; D gene: .; V gene: TRBV5-1
CDR3 DNA: TGTGCCTGGCAGGACAGTGGCTACACCTTC; CDR3 protein: CAWQDSGYTF; J gene: TRBJ1-2; clone size: .; D gene: .; V gene: TRBV30
CDR3 DNA: TGTGCCAGCAGCTTATCTCGGCTAGCGGGGGGAGCAGATACGCAGTATTTT; CDR3 protein: CASSLSRLAGGADTQYF; J gene: TRBJ2-3; clone size: .; D gene: TRBD2; V gene: TRBV11-2